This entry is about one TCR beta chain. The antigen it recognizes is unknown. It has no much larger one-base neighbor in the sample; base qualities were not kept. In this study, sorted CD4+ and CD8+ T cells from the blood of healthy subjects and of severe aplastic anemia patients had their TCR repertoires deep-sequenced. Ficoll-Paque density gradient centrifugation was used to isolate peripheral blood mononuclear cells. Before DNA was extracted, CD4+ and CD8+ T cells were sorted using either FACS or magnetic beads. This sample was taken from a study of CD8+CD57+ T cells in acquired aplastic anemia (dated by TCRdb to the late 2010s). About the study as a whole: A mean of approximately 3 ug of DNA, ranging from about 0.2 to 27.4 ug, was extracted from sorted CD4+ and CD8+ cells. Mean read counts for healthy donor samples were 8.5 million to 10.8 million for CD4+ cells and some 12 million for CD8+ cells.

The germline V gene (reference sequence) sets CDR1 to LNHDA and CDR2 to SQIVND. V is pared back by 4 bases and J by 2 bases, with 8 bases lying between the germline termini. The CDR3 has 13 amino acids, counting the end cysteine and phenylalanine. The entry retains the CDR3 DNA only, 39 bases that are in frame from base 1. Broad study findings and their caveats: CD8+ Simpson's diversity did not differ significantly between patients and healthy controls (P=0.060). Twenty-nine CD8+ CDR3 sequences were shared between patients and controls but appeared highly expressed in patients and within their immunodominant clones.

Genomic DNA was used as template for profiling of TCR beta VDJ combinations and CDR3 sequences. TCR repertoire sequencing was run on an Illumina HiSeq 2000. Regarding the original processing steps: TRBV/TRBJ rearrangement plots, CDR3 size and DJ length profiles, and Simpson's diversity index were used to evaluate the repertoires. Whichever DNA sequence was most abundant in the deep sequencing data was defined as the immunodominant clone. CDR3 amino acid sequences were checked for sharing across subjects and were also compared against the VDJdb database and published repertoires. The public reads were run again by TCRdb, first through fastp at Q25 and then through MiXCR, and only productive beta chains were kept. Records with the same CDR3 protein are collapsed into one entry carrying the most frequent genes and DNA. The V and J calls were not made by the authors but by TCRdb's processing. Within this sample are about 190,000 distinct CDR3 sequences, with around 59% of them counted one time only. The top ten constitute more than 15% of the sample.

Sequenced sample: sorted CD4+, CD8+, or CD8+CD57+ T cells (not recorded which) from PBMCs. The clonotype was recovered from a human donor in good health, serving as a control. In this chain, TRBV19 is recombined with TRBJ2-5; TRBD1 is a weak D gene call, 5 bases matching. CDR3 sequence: CASSKTAQETQYF. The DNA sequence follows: TGTGCCAGTAGTAAGACAGCTCAAGAGACCCAGTACTTC. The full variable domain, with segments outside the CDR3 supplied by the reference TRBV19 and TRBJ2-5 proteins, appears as DGGITQSPKYLFRKEGQNVTLSCEQNLNHDAMYWYRQDPGQGLRLIYYSQIVNDFQKGDIAEGYSVSREKKESFPLTVTSAQKNPTAFYLCASSKTAQETQYFGPGTRLLVL.